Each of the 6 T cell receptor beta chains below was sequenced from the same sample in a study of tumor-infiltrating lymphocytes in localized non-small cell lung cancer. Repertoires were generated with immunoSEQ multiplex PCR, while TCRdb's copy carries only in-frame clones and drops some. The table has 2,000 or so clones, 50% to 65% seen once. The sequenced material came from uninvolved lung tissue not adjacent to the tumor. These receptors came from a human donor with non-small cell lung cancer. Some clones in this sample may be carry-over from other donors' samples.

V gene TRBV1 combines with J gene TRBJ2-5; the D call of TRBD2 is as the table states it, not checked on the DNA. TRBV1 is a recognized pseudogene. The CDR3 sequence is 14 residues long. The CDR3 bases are TGCACCAGCAGCTTGCGGGGGGCGGGAGAGACCCAGTACTTC. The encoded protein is CTSSLRGAGETQYF.

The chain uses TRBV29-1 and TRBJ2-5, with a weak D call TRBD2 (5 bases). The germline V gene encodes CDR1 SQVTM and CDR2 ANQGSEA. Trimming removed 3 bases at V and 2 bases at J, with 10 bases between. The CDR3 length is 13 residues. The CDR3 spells CSVEEARQETQYF. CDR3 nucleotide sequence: TGCAGCGTTGAGGAGGCCAGACAAGAGACCCAGTACTTC.

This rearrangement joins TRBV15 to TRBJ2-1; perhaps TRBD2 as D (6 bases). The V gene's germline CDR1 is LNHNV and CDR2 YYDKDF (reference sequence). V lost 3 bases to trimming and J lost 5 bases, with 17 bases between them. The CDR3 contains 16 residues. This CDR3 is CATSRVAAQPDNEQFF. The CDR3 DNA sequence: TGTGCCACCAGCAGGGTAGCGGCTCAGCCAGACAATGAGCAGTTCTTC.

This chain's CDR3 is CAWSPDSLVIGKLFF. The CDR3 DNA reads as TGTGCCTGGAGTCCCGACAGTCTTGTGATCGGGAAACTGTTTTTT. V usage is TRBV30 and J usage is TRBJ1-4; perhaps TRBD1 as D (5 bases). The V end was cut by 2 bases, the J end by 11 bases, with 21 bases between. This CDR3 is 15 amino acids long. Germline V gene lookup returns CDR1 GTSNPN and CDR2 SVGIG (reference sequence).

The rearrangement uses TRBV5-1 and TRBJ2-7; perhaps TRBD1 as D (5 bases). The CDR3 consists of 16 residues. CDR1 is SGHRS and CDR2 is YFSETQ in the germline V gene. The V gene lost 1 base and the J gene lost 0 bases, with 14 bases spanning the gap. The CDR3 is CASSLSQGLSSYEQYF. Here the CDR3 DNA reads TGCGCCAGCAGCTTGAGTCAGGGCCTAAGCTCCTACGAGCAGTACTTC.

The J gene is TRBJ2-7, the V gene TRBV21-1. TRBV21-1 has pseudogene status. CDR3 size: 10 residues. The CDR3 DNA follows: TGTCCGAGGGGCTTCCACGAGCAGTACTTC. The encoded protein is CPRGFHEQYF.